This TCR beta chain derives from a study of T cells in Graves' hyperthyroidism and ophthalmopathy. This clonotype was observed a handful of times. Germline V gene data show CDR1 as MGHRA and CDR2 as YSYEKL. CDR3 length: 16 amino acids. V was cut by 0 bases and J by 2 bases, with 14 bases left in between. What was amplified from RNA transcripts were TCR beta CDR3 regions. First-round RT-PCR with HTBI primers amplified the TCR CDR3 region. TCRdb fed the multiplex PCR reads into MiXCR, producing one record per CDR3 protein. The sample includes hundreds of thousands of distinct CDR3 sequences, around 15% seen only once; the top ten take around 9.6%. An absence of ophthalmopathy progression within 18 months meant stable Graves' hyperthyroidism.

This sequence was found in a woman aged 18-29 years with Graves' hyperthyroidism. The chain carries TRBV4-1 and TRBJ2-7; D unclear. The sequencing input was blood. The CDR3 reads CASSQDLADGTYEQYF. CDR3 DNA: TGCGCCAGCAGCCAAGATTTGGCGGACGGTACCTACGAGCAGTACTTC.